Listed below are T cell receptor beta chains from one sample, sequenced in a study of blood T cell repertoires in COVID-19. TCRdb's table, derived via immunoSEQ multiplex PCR, lists solely in-frame clones and lacks some. The data hold under 75,000 clones, with more than 80% observed a single time. The sample consisted of peripheral blood. These receptors all come from a man aged 45-60 years with acute or convalescent COVID-19. Both conserved end residues are part of each CDR3. D genes are given only for firm matches. A clone size is listed for some rows: how often the clone was seen (once, few, many), or a class if it is expanded.

size,D,V,J,CDR3,DNA
.,.,TRBV5-5,TRBJ2-3,CASSLEGGTDTQYF,TGTGCCAGCAGCTTGGAAGGGGGCACAGATACGCAGTATTTT
.,TRBD2,TRBV28,TRBJ2-7,CASSPYSGKNSYEQYF,TGTGCCAGCAGTCCGTACAGCGGGAAGAACTCCTACGAGCAGTACTTC
.,.,TRBV27,TRBJ1-2,CASSFTGGDNYGYTF,TGTGCCAGCAGTTTTACCGGGGGGGATAACTATGGCTACACCTTC
.,.,TRBV7-2,TRBJ1-1,CASSHPPGRTEAFF,TGTGCCAGCAGCCACCCCCCGGGGAGGACTGAAGCTTTCTTT
.,TRBD2,TRBV19,TRBJ2-1,CASSIPQSTSGIEQFF,TGTGCCAGTAGTATACCCCAGTCCACTAGCGGGATTGAGCAGTTCTTC
.,TRBD1,TRBV9,TRBJ2-2,CASSVYRGNTGELFF,TGTGCCAGCAGCGTCTACAGGGGGAACACCGGGGAGCTGTTTTTT
.,.,TRBV11-3,TRBJ2-2,CASSSLTGPYTGELFF,TGTGCCAGCAGCTCTCTTACAGGGCCCTACACCGGGGAGCTGTTTTTT
.,TRBD2,TRBV4-1,TRBJ2-3,CASSLGLAGGDTQYF,TGCGCCAGCAGCCTAGGACTAGCGGGGGGTGATACGCAGTATTTT
once,.,TRBV30,TRBJ1-4,CAWNEGANEKLFF,TGTGCCTGGAACGAAGGGGCGAATGAAAAACTGTTTTTT
.,TRBD2,TRBV7-2,TRBJ2-5,CASSRTSVPRETQYF,TGTGCCAGCAGCCGGACTAGCGTGCCGCGGGAGACCCAGTACTTC
.,TRBD2,TRBV6-2/TRBV6-3,TRBJ2-7,CASSYSSGGYYEQYF,TGTGCCAGCAGTTACTCGTCGGGAGGGTACTACGAGCAGTACTTC
once,TRBD1,TRBV4-3,TRBJ2-2,CASSPDRGNTGELFF,TGCGCCAGCAGCCCCGACAGGGGGAACACCGGGGAGCTGTTTTTT
.,TRBD2,TRBV7-2,TRBJ2-2,CASSPLAGPGELFF,TGTGCCAGCAGCCCACTAGCGGGACCCGGGGAGCTGTTTTTT
.,.,TRBV15,TRBJ2-1,CATSRRTGGNEQFF,TGTGCCACCAGCAGAAGGACCGGCGGGAATGAGCAGTTCTTC
.,.,TRBV3-1/TRBV3-2,TRBJ2-1,CASSQAFYGSYNEQFF,TGTGCCAGCAGCCAAGCCTTTTACGGCTCCTACAATGAGCAGTTCTTC
few,.,TRBV3-1/TRBV3-2,TRBJ1-2,CASSQRYATRFLQFSGYTF,TGTGCCAGCAGCCAAAGATATGCCACAAGGTTTTTACAGTTTAGTGGCTACACCTTC
.,TRBD1,TRBV11-2,TRBJ2-7,CASSVRDRVSVEQYF,TGTGCCAGCAGCGTCCGGGACAGGGTATCAGTCGAGCAGTACTTC
once,.,TRBV28,TRBJ2-5,CASSSIANYKAETQYF,TGTGCCAGCAGTTCCATAGCGAATTATAAAGCGGAGACCCAGTACTTC
.,TRBD1,TRBV11-3,TRBJ1-2,CASSFGTGDYGYTF,TGTGCCAGCAGCTTCGGGACAGGGGACTATGGCTACACCTTC
.,.,TRBV7-2,TRBJ1-6,CASLLGTLNDSPLHF,TGTGCCAGCTTACTCGGGACTCTGAATGATTCACCCCTCCACTTT
.,TRBD1,TRBV6-6,TRBJ1-2,CASSFDRDYGYTF,TGTGCCAGCAGTTTCGACAGGGACTATGGCTACACCTTC
once,TRBD1,TRBV11-1,TRBJ2-7,CASNRGQGAIDEQYF,TGTGCCAGCAACCGCGGACAGGGGGCTATCGACGAGCAGTACTTC
.,.,TRBV6-5,TRBJ2-7,CASSSAGYYGQYF,TGTGCCAGCAGTTCGGCTGGGTACTACGGGCAGTACTTC
.,TRBD2,TRBV5-1,TRBJ2-3,CASSRGSSGSGTDTQYF,TGCGCCAGCAGCCGGGGAAGTAGCGGGAGCGGCACAGATACGCAGTATTTT
.,.,TRBV6-5,TRBJ2-5,CASSPSGLTQYF,TGTGCCAGCAGCCCCTCGGGTTTGACCCAGTACTTC
.,.,TRBV7-2,TRBJ1-2,CASSLEGGLGYTF,TGTGCCAGCAGCTTAGAAGGAGGGCTTGGCTACACCTTC
.,TRBD1,TRBV28,TRBJ1-6,CASSLSGQGESPLHF,TGTGCCAGCAGTTTATCAGGACAGGGAGAGTCACCCCTCCACTTT
.,.,TRBV21-1,TRBJ1-1,CAITTGAFF,TGTGCCATTACTACCGGAGCTTTCTTT
.,.,TRBV9,TRBJ1-1,CASSVIEGGEAFF,TGTGCCAGCAGCGTAATAGAGGGCGGTGAAGCTTTCTTT
.,.,TRBV9,TRBJ2-5,CASSPDRQETQYF,TGTGCCAGCAGCCCGGACAGACAAGAGACCCAGTACTTC
.,.,TRBV21-1,TRBJ1-2,CASTRNRENYGYTF,TGTGCCAGCACCCGAAACCGGGAGAACTATGGCTACACCTTC
few,.,TRBV4-3,TRBJ1-1,CASSQAKGGTAFF,TGCGCCAGCAGCCAAGCTAAGGGAGGTACGGCTTTCTTT
.,.,TRBV7-2,TRBJ1-5,CASSPSGASNQPQHF,TGTGCCAGCAGTCCGTCAGGGGCGAGCAATCAGCCCCAGCATTTT
.,.,TRBV3-1/TRBV3-2,TRBJ1-5,CASSQTEGGNQPQHF,TGTGCCAGCAGCCAGACCGAGGGTGGCAATCAGCCCCAGCATTTT
.,.,TRBV24-1,TRBJ2-5,CATSSEQGKKTQYF,TGTGCCACCAGTAGTGAGCAGGGAAAAAAGACCCAGTACTTC
.,TRBD2,TRBV2,TRBJ2-2,CASSRGLANTGELFF,TGTGCCAGCAGCCGGGGACTAGCGAACACCGGGGAGCTGTTTTTT
.,TRBD2,TRBV4-1,TRBJ2-6,CASSLRGALAGVDGANVLTF,TGCGCCAGCAGCCTACGGGGGGCTCTAGCGGGAGTAGATGGGGCCAACGTCCTGACTTTC